This T cell receptor beta chain was observed in a study of blood T cell repertoires in COVID-19. Clones were sequenced by immunoSEQ multiplex PCR, and TCRdb holds only the in-frame ones, with some missing. The table shows over 200,000 clones, with approximately 86% occurring only once. Germline V CDR1 and CDR2: MNHNS, SASEGT. The ends lost 1 base at V and 9 bases at J; junction bases unmatched: 3. This CDR3 spans 13 amino acids. The chain joins TRBV6-1 to TRBJ1-1, with 9 bases fitting TRBD1. The source is a man aged 40-49 years who had recovered from COVID-19. The source material was peripheral blood. CDR3 coding DNA: TGTGCCAGCAGTGAAGGGACAGGGGTGAAAGCTTTCTTT. Its protein product is CASSEGTGVKAFF.